The T cell receptor beta chain described here comes from a study of OX40 agonist ivuxolimab in advanced cancers. Study as a whole: Averaging roughly 60 years in age, with a range of about 20 to 90, the cohort was approximately 83% male. Findings and limits, study-wide: At doses 0.1 to 3.0 mg/kg, CD4+ and CD8+ clones expanded. Compared with others, partial responders at 0.1-3.0 mg/kg displayed clonal expansion among the lowest.

Clones were sequenced by immunoSEQ multiplex PCR, and TCRdb holds only the in-frame ones, with some missing. Found here are about 130,000 clones, just under 95% of them singletons; the top ten hold 0.7% to 0.85%. Of note for this clone: Its target is unknown.

This sequence was found in an adult with an advanced solid tumor such as melanoma, head and neck, liver or kidney cancer. Sequenced here: CD4+ or CD8+ T cells sorted from blood, sampled in a trial of the OX40 agonist ivuxolimab.

The CDR3 bases are TGTGCCAGCAGCTTAAGGGGGGAAAACTATGGCTACACCTTC. Residues: CASSLRGENYGYTF. The V gene is TRBV7-9, the J gene TRBJ1-2; D is possibly TRBD1 (6 bases). The CDR3 is 14 residues long. The V gene lost 2 bases and the J gene lost 2 bases, with 9 bases spanning the gap. Looked up from germline, CDR1 is SEHNR and CDR2 is FQNEAQ (reference sequence).